This T cell receptor (beta chain) was captured by sequencing in a study of TIL therapy for anti-PD-1-resistant metastatic lung cancer. This was the immunoSEQ v3 assay. The table came from immunoSEQ multiplex PCR; TCRdb's copy has only in-frame clones and leaves some out. The profile shows some 60,000 clones, around 79% of them singletons. V lost 4 bases, J lost 1 base, and 9 bases stayed unmatched. The CDR3 spans 16 residues. CDR1 SGHRS and CDR2 YFSETQ come from the germline V gene. Time point noted: pre-treatment sample, taken before nivolumab and TIL therapy. The V and J genes are TRBV5-1 and TRBJ1-1; 8 nucleotides agree with TRBD1. This clonotype originated in a person aged 30 to 80 with non-small cell lung cancer. This sample comprised blood, obtained at baseline. CDR3 amino acids: CASSAQTGVGNTEAFF. The CDR3 DNA reads as TGCGCCAGCAGCGCGCAGACAGGGGTCGGGAACACTGAAGCTTTCTTT.